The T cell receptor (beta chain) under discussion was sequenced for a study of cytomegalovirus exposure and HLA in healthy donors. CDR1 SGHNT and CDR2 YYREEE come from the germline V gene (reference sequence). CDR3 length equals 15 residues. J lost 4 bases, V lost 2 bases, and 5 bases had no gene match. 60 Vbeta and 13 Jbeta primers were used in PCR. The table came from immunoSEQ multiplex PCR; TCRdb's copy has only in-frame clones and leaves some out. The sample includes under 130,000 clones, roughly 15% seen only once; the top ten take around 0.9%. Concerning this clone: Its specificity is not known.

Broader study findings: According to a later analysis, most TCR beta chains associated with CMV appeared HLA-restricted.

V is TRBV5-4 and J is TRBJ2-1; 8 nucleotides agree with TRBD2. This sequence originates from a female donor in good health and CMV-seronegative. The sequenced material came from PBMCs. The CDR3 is CASSLKREIYNEQFF. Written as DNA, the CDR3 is TGTGCCAGCAGCTTAAAGCGGGAGATTTACAATGAGCAGTTCTTC.